This is a list of T cell receptor beta chains from one sample in a study of T-cell memory formation after mild COVID-19. A single record per CDR3 protein comes from TCRdb applying MiXCR to the 5' RACE reads. The profile shows about 440,000 distinct CDR3 sequences, roughly 20% of them singletons. Sample: PBMCs or a T cell subset sorted from them (not recorded which). The origin of the receptors is an adult woman who had mild COVID-19 (a few samples of this study predate the infection). Cell type and time point are not known. Each CDR3 is given with its conserved first and last residue. A D gene is named only where the DNA matches it firmly. Clone size is shown for a subset of rows, as once, few, many or a class of expanded clone.

V: TRBV11-2; size: -; D: TRBD2; J: TRBJ2-7; CDR3: CASSWTSGSTYEQYF; DNA: TGTGCCAGCAGCTGGACTAGCGGGAGTACCTACGAGCAGTACTTC
V: TRBV5-1; size: -; D: -; J: TRBJ2-1; CDR3: CASSLAGNPYNEQFF; DNA: TGCGCCAGCAGCTTGGCCGGGAACCCCTACAATGAGCAGTTCTTC
V: TRBV5-1; size: -; D: TRBD1; J: TRBJ1-1; CDR3: CASSRQGAANTEAFF; DNA: TGCGCCAGTAGCAGACAGGGGGCTGCGAACACTGAAGCTTTCTTT
V: TRBV3-1; size: few; D: -; J: TRBJ2-7; CDR3: CASSQVGRGLGYEQYF; DNA: TGTGCCAGCAGCCAAGTTGGGAGGGGGCTCGGCTACGAGCAGTACTTC
V: TRBV11-2; size: -; D: TRBD2; J: TRBJ2-3; CDR3: CASRKGTSGGANTDTQYF; DNA: TGTGCCAGCAGGAAAGGGACTAGCGGGGGAGCGAACACAGATACGCAGTATTTT
V: TRBV6-6; size: -; D: -; J: TRBJ2-5; CDR3: CASSYSSRGPQETQYF; DNA: TGTGCCAGCAGTTACTCGTCGCGGGGCCCCCAAGAGACCCAGTACTTC
V: TRBV6-6; size: once; D: -; J: TRBJ1-1; CDR3: CASSYVRGNTEAFF; DNA: TGTGCCAGCAGTTACGTTAGAGGGAACACTGAAGCTTTCTTT
V: TRBV5-1; size: -; D: TRBD2; J: TRBJ2-3; CDR3: CASPASGGDTQYF; DNA: TGCGCCAGCCCCGCGAGCGGGGGGGATACGCAGTATTTT
V: TRBV7-6; size: few; D: TRBD2; J: TRBJ2-1; CDR3: CASSYGLAGALMNEQFF; DNA: TGTGCCAGCAGTTACGGACTAGCGGGAGCATTAATGAATGAGCAGTTCTTC
V: TRBV12-3/TRBV12-4; size: -; D: TRBD1; J: TRBJ2-2; CDR3: CASSVTGGFTGELFF; DNA: TGTGCCAGCAGTGTGACAGGGGGCTTTACCGGGGAGCTGTTTTTT
V: TRBV13; size: -; D: -; J: TRBJ2-2; CDR3: CASSLVTQGAGELFF; DNA: TGTGCCAGCAGCTTAGTAACACAGGGTGCCGGGGAGCTGTTTTTT
V: TRBV20-1; size: few; D: TRBD2; J: TRBJ2-5; CDR3: CSASPRQREVQETQYF; DNA: TGCAGTGCTAGCCCCCGGCAGCGGGAGGTCCAAGAGACCCAGTACTTC
V: TRBV7-9; size: few; D: TRBD2; J: TRBJ2-3; CDR3: CASSLGGGPPDTQYF; DNA: TGTGCCAGCAGCTTAGGGGGGGGACCCCCAGATACGCAGTATTTT
V: TRBV24-1; size: -; D: TRBD2; J: TRBJ2-3; CDR3: CATSDPLAGRTDTQYF; DNA: TGTGCCACCAGTGATCCTCTAGCGGGACGCACAGATACGCAGTATTTT
V: TRBV29-1; size: -; D: -; J: TRBJ2-7; CDR3: CAGKEVGEGSYEQYF; DNA: TGCGCGGGGAAGGAGGTAGGAGAAGGATCCTACGAGCAGTACTTC
V: TRBV27; size: -; D: -; J: TRBJ1-5; CDR3: CASSLGVSQPQHF; DNA: TGTGCCAGCAGTCTCGGTGTTTCGCAGCCCCAGCATTTT
V: TRBV7-9; size: few; D: -; J: TRBJ1-4; CDR3: CASSLGGDLVNEKLFF; DNA: TGTGCCAGCAGCTTAGGAGGGGACCTCGTTAATGAAAAACTGTTTTTT
V: TRBV24-1; size: -; D: TRBD2; J: TRBJ2-1; CDR3: CATSDLSGSPYNEQFF; DNA: TGTGCCACCAGTGATTTGAGCGGGAGTCCCTACAATGAGCAGTTCTTC
V: TRBV20-1; size: -; D: -; J: TRBJ2-1; CDR3: CSARGAGRQNHNEQFF; DNA: TGCAGTGCTAGAGGCGCGGGTAGGCAGAACCACAATGAGCAGTTCTTC
V: TRBV7-8; size: few; D: -; J: TRBJ2-7; CDR3: CASSLVRDNYEQYF; DNA: TGTGCCAGCAGCTTAGTAAGGGACAACTACGAGCAGTACTTC